This T cell receptor beta chain came from a study of T cell responses to AZD1222 COVID-19 vaccine. CDR1 and CDR2 from the germline V gene are MGHRA and YSYEKL. V was shortened by 0 bases and J by 4 bases, with 13 bases between the two germline ends. The CDR3 runs 16 residues. Libraries were prepared by immunoSEQ multiplex PCR; TCRdb keeps only in-frame clonotypes and omits some of them. The table has 100,000 to 150,000 clones, approximately 85% seen once. The origin of this receptor is an adult who received the MenACWY meningococcal vaccine as a control. Source: peripheral blood, taken 28 days after the second dose of the MenACWY control vaccine. The genes are TRBV4-1 and TRBJ1-3; no clear D. The CDR3 region is CASSQEVGQRGNTIYF. The CDR3 region has the DNA TGCGCCAGCAGCCAAGAAGTCGGTCAGCGGGGAAACACCATATATTTT.